This T cell receptor beta chain was identified during a study of response to subunit inactivated influenza vaccine. This clonotype was detected only a few times. As yet, its antigen is unknown. TCRdb reprocessed the RT-PCR reads via MiXCR and lists one record per CDR3 protein. The profile shows hundreds of thousands of distinct CDR3 sequences, around 8% of them singletons. Notes on the study in general: Few new T cells, the authors suggested, are recruited by each seasonal influenza vaccination.

The clonotype originates from a man aged 50-75 years who received an inactivated influenza vaccine. Here the sequenced sample was PBMCs from blood, taken around 2 years after vaccination.

CDR3 nucleotides: TGTGCCAGCAGCGGGGGGGCGGGCGGTGACTCCTACAATGAGCAGTTCTTC. Amino acid sequence: CASSGGAGGDSYNEQFF. The V and J genes are TRBV11-2 and TRBJ2-1, with a possible D match to TRBD2 (7 bases). V was cut by 5 bases and J by 0 bases, with 17 bases left in between. Germline CDR1 is SGHAT and CDR2 is FQNNGV. This CDR3 region has 17 residues.